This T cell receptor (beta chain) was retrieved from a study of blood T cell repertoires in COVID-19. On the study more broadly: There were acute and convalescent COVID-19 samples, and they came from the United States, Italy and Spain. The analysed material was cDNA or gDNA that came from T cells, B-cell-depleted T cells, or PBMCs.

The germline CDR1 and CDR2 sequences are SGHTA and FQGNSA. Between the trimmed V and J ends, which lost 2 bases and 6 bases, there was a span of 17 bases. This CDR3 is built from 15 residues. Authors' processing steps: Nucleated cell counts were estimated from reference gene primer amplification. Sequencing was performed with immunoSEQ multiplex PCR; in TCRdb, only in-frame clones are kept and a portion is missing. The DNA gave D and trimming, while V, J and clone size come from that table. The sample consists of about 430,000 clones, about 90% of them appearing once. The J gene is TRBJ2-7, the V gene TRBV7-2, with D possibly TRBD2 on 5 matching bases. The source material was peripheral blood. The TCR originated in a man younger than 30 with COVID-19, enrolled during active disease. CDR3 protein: CASSLKEGRSREQYF. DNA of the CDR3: TGTGCCAGCAGCTTAAAAGAGGGCAGGTCTCGCGAGCAGTACTTC.